This T cell receptor beta chain was retrieved from a study of cytomegalovirus exposure and HLA in healthy donors. This CDR3 spans 16 amino acids. Germline V lookup: CDR1 SGDLS, CDR2 YYNGEE. V was cut by 0 bases and J by 0 bases, with 12 bases left in between. The donors were members of the approximately 120-subject validation cohort (separate from the approximately 670-subject first cohort). Broader study findings: The tendency of first-cohort TCR clusters to co-occur in the 110 or so validation repertoires emerged from a later analysis.

With regard to this clone: Its cognate antigen is unknown.

Sequenced by immunoSEQ multiplex PCR; TCRdb stores in-frame clones only, minus some. The sample consists of about 150,000 clones, approximately 88% of them appearing once. This TCR came from a young woman in good health and CMV-seropositive. V is TRBV9 and J is TRBJ1-1; possible D gene TRBD1, 5 bases. Sequences were obtained from PBMCs. In DNA, the CDR3 is TGTGCCAGCAGCGTAGGGAGTCAGGACATGAACACTGAAGCTTTCTTT. Its translation: CASSVGSQDMNTEAFF.